Here is one TCR beta chain with its context. The data originate from a study of blood T cell repertoires in COVID-19. There are 14 residues in the CDR3. The germline gives CDR1 LGHNA, CDR2 YNFKEQ. Trimming took off 4 bases at V and 4 bases at J, with 13 bases between the two ends. As handled by the study authors: Amplification from reference gene primers served as the basis for estimated nucleated cell counts. The table came from immunoSEQ multiplex PCR; TCRdb's copy has only in-frame clones and leaves some out. D and trimming were read from the DNA, whereas the V and J calls and clone size are those reported in that table. Here the sample spans 150,000 or so clones, about 73% being singletons.

The sequencing input was peripheral blood. The TCR sequence derives from a man at least 80 years old with acute or convalescent COVID-19. V usage is TRBV4-2 and J usage is TRBJ1-2, with D perhaps matching TRBD1 (5 bases). The CDR3, as DNA: TGTGCCAGCAGCCCCTCCGGGGGAAGCTATGGCTACACCTTC. Protein product: CASSPSGGSYGYTF.